A single sample is the source of the 21 T cell receptor beta chains below, sequenced in a study of early T cells in non-severe SARS-CoV-2 infection. TCRdb reanalysed the 5' RACE reads using MiXCR and keeps one entry per CDR3 protein. The profile shows fewer than 80,000 distinct CDR3 sequences, around 10% of them singletons. The source material was whole blood, sampled at baseline. The receptors derive from an adult who was a healthcare worker with PCR-confirmed SARS-CoV-2 infection or an uninfected control (not recorded which).

This CDR3 is CATRGPSELYEQYF. The CDR3 DNA reads TGTGCCACCAGAGGACCCAGCGAACTCTACGAGCAGTACTTC. The chain joins TRBV6-6 to TRBJ2-7; no firm D call. The CDR3 runs 14 residues. CDR1 and CDR2 from the germline V gene are MNHNY and SVGAGI (reference sequence). Trimming removed 10 bases from V and 3 bases from J, with 19 bases in between.

This clonotype was counted ten times or more. This rearrangement joins TRBV4-3 to TRBJ2-7; TRBD1 is a possible D gene (6 bases). The V gene lost 0 bases and the J gene lost 4 bases, with 13 bases spanning the gap. The germline V gene encodes CDR1 LGHNA and CDR2 YSLEER. There are 15 residues in the CDR3. The CDR3 loop is CASSQESGRGYEQYF. The DNA for the CDR3 is TGCGCCAGCAGCCAAGAGTCTGGCAGGGGTTACGAGCAGTACTTC.

This clonotype was counted between two and nine times. The chain carries TRBV10-2 and TRBJ2-1; unclear D gene. Germline-derived CDR1 and CDR2 are WSHSY and SAAADI. The CDR3 length is 11 residues. V was trimmed by 4 bases and J by 8 bases, leaving 6 bases between them. CDR3 residues: CASSAAYEQFF. CDR3 nucleotides: TGCGCCAGCAGTGCGGCGTATGAGCAGTTCTTC.

This clonotype was observed a handful of times. The chain has TRBV12-3 or TRBV12-4 and TRBJ2-5, with 8 positions matching TRBD1. This CDR3 has 15 amino acids. V dropped 2 bases and J dropped 2; count of bases not matched to a gene: 4. The DNA for the CDR3 is TGTGCCAGCAGTTTATGGGGGACAGGACAAGAGACCCAGTACTTC. Residues: CASSLWGTGQETQYF.

The chain combines TRBV9 with TRBJ2-5; tentatively, D is TRBD1 or TRBD2 (6 bases each). Germline CDR1 SGDLS, CDR2 YYNGEE. The V end was cut by 0 bases, the J end by 5 bases, with 11 bases between. The CDR3 is made up of 14 amino acids. The CDR3: CASSVAGAGETQYF. In nucleotides, the CDR3 is TGTGCCAGCAGCGTAGCAGGGGCGGGGGAGACCCAGTACTTC.

This chain uses TRBV12-3 or TRBV12-4 with TRBJ2-5; the match to TRBD2 covers 12 bases. The CDR3 extends over 17 amino acids. J was trimmed by 1 base and V by 3 bases; bases with no gene match: 6. CDR3 sequence reads: CASSFTSGGTPQETQYF. For the CDR3, the DNA is TGTGCCAGCAGTTTTACTAGCGGGGGGACCCCCCAAGAGACCCAGTACTTC.

For the CDR3, the DNA is TGTGCCAGCAGCTTTGGGGGGGATAGCACAGATACGCAGTATTTT. As protein: CASSFGGDSTDTQYF. The rearrangement uses TRBV5-4 and TRBJ2-3; 7 bases line up with TRBD2. The V gene's germline CDR1 is SGHNT and CDR2 YYREEE (reference sequence). The CDR3 sequence is 15 residues long. The junction had 3 bases not matched to a gene; V was cut back by 2 bases and J by 0 bases. The whole variable domain, filled in from reference TRBV5-4 and TRBJ2-3, reads ETGVTQSPTHLIKTRGQQVTLRCSSQSGHNTVSWYQQALGQGPQFIFQYYREEENGRGNFPPRFSGLQFPNYSSELNVNALELDDSALYLCASSFGGDSTDTQYFGPGTRLTVL.

V gene TRBV10-3 combines with J gene TRBJ2-1; D is uncertain. This CDR3 is 14 amino acids long. V was trimmed by 10 bases and J by 2 bases, leaving 15 bases between them. Germline CDR1 reads ENHRY; CDR2 reads SYGVKD. CDR3 in amino acids: CATARGAAYNEQFF. The CDR3 region has the DNA TGTGCCACCGCGAGAGGCGCGGCCTACAATGAGCAGTTCTTC.

The chain has TRBV4-2 and TRBJ2-1, with D perhaps TRBD1 (5 bases). The CDR3 is made up of 17 amino acids. The V end lost 1 base, the J end lost 7 bases, and 20 bases lay between the germline ends. The germline V gene has CDR1 LGHNA and CDR2 YNFKEQ. CDR3 nucleotide sequence: TGTGCCAGCAGCCAAGTAGGCGGTCAGGGCCACACGAATGAGCAGTTCTTC. Amino acids: CASSQVGGQGHTNEQFF.

The V and J genes are TRBV3-1 and TRBJ2-5; D assignment may be TRBD1 or TRBD2 (6 bases each). Germline lookup yields CDR1 LGHDT and CDR2 YNNKEL (reference sequence). Trimming removed 1 base from V and 2 bases from J, with 11 bases in between. This CDR3 is 15 amino acids long. CDR3 protein: CASSQVGGRQETQYF. The CDR3 bases are TGTGCCAGCAGCCAAGTCGGGGGCCGGCAAGAGACCCAGTACTTC.

The CDR3 region has the DNA TGTGCCAGCAGCCAAGATCTGGGGGAAGAAGGGACCCAGTACTTC. Amino acid sequence: CASSQDLGEEGTQYF. This sequence joins TRBV3-1 and TRBJ2-5; D is perhaps TRBD1 or TRBD2 (5 bases each). Germline V gene sequence: CDR1 LGHDT, CDR2 YNNKEL (reference sequence). The CDR3 length is 15 residues. V was pared by 0 bases and J by 7 bases, with 15 bases between.

This clonotype was counted at least ten times. The chain has TRBV9 and TRBJ2-7, with D unclear. Between the trimmed V and J ends, which lost 0 bases and 0 bases, there was a span of 7 bases. Germline V gene sequence: CDR1 SGDLS, CDR2 YYNGEE. CDR3 size: 14 residues. The CDR3 spells CASSVGRNSYEQYF. CDR3 nucleotides: TGTGCCAGCAGCGTAGGGCGGAACTCCTACGAGCAGTACTTC.

This clonotype was seen repeatedly, ten times or more. The V gene is TRBV27, the J gene TRBJ2-2; perhaps TRBD2 as D (5 bases). The CDR3 loop spans 16 amino acids. The ends were cut back, 1 base at V and 6 bases at J, with 15 bases in the middle. Looked up from germline, CDR1 is MNHEY and CDR2 is SMNVEV (reference sequence). The DNA for the CDR3 is TGTGCCAGCAGTTTATTCATCTCGGCGCGGGCCGGGGAGCTGTTTTTT. This codes for CASSLFISARAGELFF.

This clonotype appeared a few times. This sequence joins TRBV7-9 and TRBJ2-1, with 8 bases identical to TRBD1. The V segment lost 1 base and the J segment 5 bases; nucleotides outside the gene matches: 7. The CDR3 has 16 amino acids. Germline CDR1 and CDR2: SEHNR and FQNEAQ (reference sequence). CDR3 sequence (DNA): TGTGCCAGCAGCTTAGGAGACAGGGGTCGGCACAATGAGCAGTTCTTC. As protein: CASSLGDRGRHNEQFF.

This chain links TRBV5-1 with TRBJ2-6; either TRBD1 or TRBD2 may fit D (6 bases each). V was shortened by 6 bases and J by 0 bases, with 10 bases between the two germline ends. CDR1 is SGHRS and CDR2 is YFSETQ in the germline V gene. The CDR3 is 15 residues long. CDR3 coding DNA: TGCGCCAGCACGGGGGCCCTCTCTGGGGCCAACGTCCTGACTTTC. Protein sequence: CASTGALSGANVLTF.

This clonotype was picked up a small number of times. The rearrangement joins TRBV25-1 to TRBJ1-2; D is perhaps TRBD1 (5 bases). Germline lookup yields CDR1 MGHDK and CDR2 SYGVNS. With 3 bases removed from V and 4 bases from J, the gap between germline ends came to 12 bases. This CDR3 has 14 residues. This chain's CDR3 is CASSEAGPGYGYTF. The CDR3, as DNA: TGTGCCAGCAGTGAGGCAGGGCCGGGCTATGGCTACACCTTC.

This clonotype has a single count. The V call is TRBV29-1, the J call TRBJ1-1; D possibly corresponds to TRBD1 (6 bases). The V end was cut by 6 bases, the J end by 0 bases, with 14 bases between. Germline V gene sequence: CDR1 SQVTM, CDR2 ANQGSEA. This CDR3 has 14 amino acids. The CDR3 spells CSVTLQGMNTEAFF. The CDR3 DNA sequence: TGCAGCGTGACCTTGCAGGGGATGAACACTGAAGCTTTCTTT.

This clonotype appeared a few times. The J gene is TRBJ1-6, the V gene TRBV18; D is perhaps TRBD1 (5 bases). With 2 bases removed from V and 5 bases from J, the gap between germline ends came to 13 bases. Germline V gene sequence: CDR1 KGHSH, CDR2 LQKENI. This CDR3 contains 16 residues. The CDR3 nucleotides read TGTGCCAGCTCACCAAGGAGGGCAGGGAATAATTCACCCCTCCACTTT. Amino acids: CASSPRRAGNNSPLHF.

This clonotype was seen ten or more times. The J gene is TRBJ2-5, the V gene TRBV5-1, with TRBD1 matching 10 bases. With V trimmed by 3 bases and J by 4 bases, 3 bases remained unmatched. The CDR3 runs to 14 residues. Germline assignment: CDR1 SGHRS and CDR2 YFSETQ. The CDR3 sequence is CASSWGQGRETQYF. The CDR3, as DNA: TGCGCCAGCAGCTGGGGACAGGGGCGAGAGACCCAGTACTTC.

The genes are TRBV5-1 and TRBJ2-2; 9 positions agree with TRBD1. Germline assignment: CDR1 SGHRS and CDR2 YFSETQ. CDR3 length: 16 residues. V dropped 4 bases and J dropped 1; count of bases not matched to a gene: 5. DNA for the CDR3: TGCGCCAGCAGCCACAGGGGGCAGAAGAACACCGGGGAGCTGTTTTTT. This gives the protein CASSHRGQKNTGELFF.

This clonotype has a handful of counts. V gene TRBV9 combines with J gene TRBJ2-3; D is unclear. The CDR3 contains 13 residues. Trimming left V 4 bases short and J 0 bases short, with 6 bases between. CDR1 is SGDLS, CDR2 YYNGEE, per germline. CDR3 bases: TGTGCCAGCAGCAAACCAAGCACAGATACGCAGTATTTT. Its translation: CASSKPSTDTQYF.